This T cell receptor (beta chain) stems from a study of pediatric ulcerative colitis. The study's findings and limits: A couple of rectal CDR3 clonotypes occurred in all ulcerative colitis patients. A couple of patients' blood samples yielded substantially fewer templates.

Libraries were prepared by immunoSEQ multiplex PCR; TCRdb keeps only in-frame clonotypes and omits some of them. This sample has 59,000 or so clones; 75% to 85% occur once, and the top ten carry roughly 5.2%. Trimming at V came to 3 bases and at J to 0 bases, leaving 5 bases not matched to a gene. Germline V gene data show CDR1 as SGHRS and CDR2 as YFSETQ. This CDR3 region has 15 residues. About this clone itself: Its antigen is as yet unknown.

Sequencing input: blood. J is TRBJ1-1 and V is TRBV5-1, with 7 positions matching TRBD1. This sequence originates from a boy younger than 18 with moderate ulcerative colitis. The CDR3 DNA follows: TGCGCCAGCAGCTCCTGGGACAGCGTGAACACTGAAGCTTTCTTT. Translating it yields CASSSWDSVNTEAFF.